The rows below give T cell receptor beta chains drawn from one sample of a study of blood T cell repertoires in COVID-19. Clones were sequenced by immunoSEQ multiplex PCR, and TCRdb holds only the in-frame ones, with some missing. The table includes around 300,000 clones, around nine tenths detected once. Sequencing was performed on PBMCs or T cells enriched from blood (not recorded which). Every receptor here comes from a woman aged 60-75 years who had recovered from COVID-19. Each CDR3 is given without its conserved first and last residue. Part of the rows lack a size; the others show once, few, many or a class for expanded clones.

cdr3_length,clone_size,j_call,v_call,cdr3_aa
12,once,TRBJ1-1,TRBV7-2,ASSLEGGTWEAF
10,-,TRBJ1-1,TRBV30,AWSEVGTEAF
14,-,TRBJ2-2,TRBV5-1,ASSLGTGVSTGELF
11,-,TRBJ1-2,TRBV12-3/TRBV12-4,ASSLGQGAGYT
15,-,TRBJ2-1,TRBV15,ATSRVDRLTAYNEQF
12,-,TRBJ2-7,TRBV11-2,ASSQGLNTYEQY
21,-,TRBJ1-5,TRBV5-1,ASSPRKAVVRGVGRPGNQPQH
13,-,TRBJ2-1,TRBV7-6,ASSGSGGTYNEQF
13,-,TRBJ2-3,TRBV5-6,ASWAASGSVDTQY
12,-,TRBJ2-2,TRBV3-1/TRBV3-2,ASLPAGNTGELF
15,once,TRBJ1-1,TRBV9,ASSEFLDRGWNTEAF
13,-,TRBJ2-7,TRBV7-9,ASTRRASGSDEQY
15,-,TRBJ2-5,TRBV6-2/TRBV6-3,ASSRTSGIFNRETQY
13,-,TRBJ1-1,TRBV2,ASNPRAWGSTEAF
13,-,TRBJ2-1,TRBV9,ASSGSPSSYNEQF
14,once,TRBJ2-2,TRBV2,ASTEDRAPNTGELF
13,-,TRBJ2-5,TRBV5-1,ASRLGTGHQETQY
12,-,TRBJ2-5,TRBV9,ASSVPDTRETQY
14,-,TRBJ1-5,TRBV4-2,ASSGETGNTDQPQH
13,-,TRBJ1-2,TRBV14,ASSQVPGENYGYT
11,once,TRBJ1-1,TRBV10-3,AINRQENTEAF
13,-,TRBJ2-1,TRBV24-1,ATSDASGSGNEQF
13,-,TRBJ2-1,TRBV19,ASSPWQASYNEQF
10,once,TRBJ2-5,TRBV11-2,ASSLNPGLSN
9,-,TRBJ2-2,TRBV2,AGGVTGELF
17,-,TRBJ1-5,TRBV10-2,ASSESPQRTGVDNQPQH
18,-,TRBJ2-1,TRBV7-6,ASSLAPYRREGMGYNEQF
11,-,TRBJ2-1,TRBV28,ASMGQDPIWQF
12,once,TRBJ1-1,TRBV28,ASSWPILSAEAF
17,-,TRBJ1-6,TRBV28,ASSFDPLYKQGASSPLH
12,-,TRBJ1-1,TRBV30,AWSLWQGNTEAF
12,-,TRBJ1-4,TRBV10-2,ASSEVHSREKLF
11,few,TRBJ1-2,TRBV1,TSKQGIIYGYT
11,-,TRBJ2-7,TRBV9,ASSVTGGYEQY
14,-,TRBJ2-5,TRBV27,ASTSASRFPGETQY
14,-,TRBJ2-3,TRBV5-4,ASSLSLGGGSDTQY
13,-,TRBJ2-5,TRBV7-7,ASSSSHHRGETQY
16,-,TRBJ1-3,TRBV21-1,ASSKLQLFGSGGNTIY
11,-,TRBJ1-1,TRBV12-3/TRBV12-4,ASSLAYTPEAF
13,-,TRBJ1-3,TRBV4-1,ASSQDSSTGNTIY
13,-,TRBJ2-2,TRBV5-1,ASSLGHRVGGELF
13,-,TRBJ2-1,TRBV7-2,ASSPDRVTNNEQF